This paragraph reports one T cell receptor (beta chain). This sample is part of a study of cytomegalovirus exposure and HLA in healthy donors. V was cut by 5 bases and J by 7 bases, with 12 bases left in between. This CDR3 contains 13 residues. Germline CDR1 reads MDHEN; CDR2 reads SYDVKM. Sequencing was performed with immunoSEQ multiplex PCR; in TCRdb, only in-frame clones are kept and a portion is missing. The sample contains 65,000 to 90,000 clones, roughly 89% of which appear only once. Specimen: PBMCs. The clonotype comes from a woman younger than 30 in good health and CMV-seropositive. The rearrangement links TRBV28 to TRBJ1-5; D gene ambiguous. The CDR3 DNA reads TGTGCCAGCAGTCTTCGGTCTAGGCAGCCCCAGCATTTT. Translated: CASSLRSRQPQHF.